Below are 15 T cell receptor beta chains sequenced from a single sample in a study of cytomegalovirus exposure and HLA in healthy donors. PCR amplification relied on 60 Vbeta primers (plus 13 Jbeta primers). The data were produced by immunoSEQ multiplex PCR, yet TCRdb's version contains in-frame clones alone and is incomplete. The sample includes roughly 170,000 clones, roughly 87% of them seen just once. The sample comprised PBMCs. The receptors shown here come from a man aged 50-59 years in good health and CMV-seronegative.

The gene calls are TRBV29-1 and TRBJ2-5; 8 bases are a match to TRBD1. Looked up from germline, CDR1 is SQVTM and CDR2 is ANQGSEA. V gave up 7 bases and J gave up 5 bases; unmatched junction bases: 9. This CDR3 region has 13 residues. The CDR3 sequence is CSAIRQGRETQYF. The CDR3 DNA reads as TGCAGCGCAATCCGACAGGGGAGGGAGACCCAGTACTTC.

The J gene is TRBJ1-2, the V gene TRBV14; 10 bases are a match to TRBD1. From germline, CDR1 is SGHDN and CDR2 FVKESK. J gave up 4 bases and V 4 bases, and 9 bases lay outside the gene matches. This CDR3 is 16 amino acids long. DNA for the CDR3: TGTGCCAGCAGCCTCCGACAGGGGGCCAGGTTCTATGGCTACACCTTC. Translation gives CASSLRQGARFYGYTF.

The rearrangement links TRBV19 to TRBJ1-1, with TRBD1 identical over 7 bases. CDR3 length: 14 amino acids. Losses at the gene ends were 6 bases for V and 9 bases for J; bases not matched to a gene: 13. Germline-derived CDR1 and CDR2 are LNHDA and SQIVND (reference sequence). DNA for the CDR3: TGTGCCAGTAGCCCTACGACGGGACAGACCAAAGCTTTCTTT. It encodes CASSPTTGQTKAFF.

The CDR3 loop is CASSAADVRGDTQYF. In DNA, the CDR3 is TGTGCCAGCAGTGCCGCCGATGTTCGGGGAGATACGCAGTATTTT. J is TRBJ2-3 and V is TRBV28, with a possible D match to TRBD2 (5 bases). The CDR3 has 15 amino acids. V was trimmed by 5 bases and J by 5 bases, leaving 17 bases between them. CDR1 and CDR2 from the germline V gene are MDHEN and SYDVKM.

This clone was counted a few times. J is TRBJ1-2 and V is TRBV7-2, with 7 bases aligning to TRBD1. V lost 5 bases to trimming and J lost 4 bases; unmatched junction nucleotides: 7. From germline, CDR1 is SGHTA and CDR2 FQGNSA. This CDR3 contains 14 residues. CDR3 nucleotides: TGTGCCAGCAGCGCGGGACAGAGCCTCTATGGCTACACCTTC. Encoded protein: CASSAGQSLYGYTF.

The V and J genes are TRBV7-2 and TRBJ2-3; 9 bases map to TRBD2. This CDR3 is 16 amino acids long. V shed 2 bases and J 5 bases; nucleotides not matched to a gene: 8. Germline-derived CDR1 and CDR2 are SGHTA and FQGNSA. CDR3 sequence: CASSLPPSGGLDTQYF. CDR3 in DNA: TGTGCCAGCAGCTTACCTCCGAGCGGGGGGTTAGATACGCAGTATTTT.

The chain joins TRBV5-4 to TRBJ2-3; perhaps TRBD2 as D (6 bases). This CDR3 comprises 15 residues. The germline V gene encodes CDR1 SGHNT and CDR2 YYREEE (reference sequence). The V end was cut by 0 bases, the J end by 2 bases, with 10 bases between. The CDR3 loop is CASSLDGGNTDTQYF. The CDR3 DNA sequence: TGTGCCAGCAGCTTGGATGGGGGGAACACAGATACGCAGTATTTT.

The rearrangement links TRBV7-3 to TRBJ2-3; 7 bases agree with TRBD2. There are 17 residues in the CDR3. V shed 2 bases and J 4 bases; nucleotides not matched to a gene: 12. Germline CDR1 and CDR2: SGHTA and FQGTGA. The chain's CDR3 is CASSLGSRGSGPDTQYF. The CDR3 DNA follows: TGTGCCAGCAGCTTAGGGTCTCGCGGGAGCGGCCCAGATACGCAGTATTTT.

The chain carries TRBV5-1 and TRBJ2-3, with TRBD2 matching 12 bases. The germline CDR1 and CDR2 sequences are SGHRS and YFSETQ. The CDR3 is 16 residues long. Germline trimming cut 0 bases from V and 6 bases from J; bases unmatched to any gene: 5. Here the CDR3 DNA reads TGCGCCAGCAGCTTGGGACTAGCGGGGGAACGCGATACGCAGTATTTT. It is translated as CASSLGLAGERDTQYF.

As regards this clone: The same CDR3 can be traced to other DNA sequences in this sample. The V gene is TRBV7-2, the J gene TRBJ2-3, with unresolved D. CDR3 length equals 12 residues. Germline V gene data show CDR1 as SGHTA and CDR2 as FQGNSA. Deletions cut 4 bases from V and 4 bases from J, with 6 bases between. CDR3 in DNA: TGTGCCAGCAGCTCCTTCGCAGATACGCAGTATTTT. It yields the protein CASSSFADTQYF.

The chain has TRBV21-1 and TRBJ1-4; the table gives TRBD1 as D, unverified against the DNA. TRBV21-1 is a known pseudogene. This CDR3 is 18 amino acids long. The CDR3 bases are TGTGCCAGCAGCAAAGGGGGGGGACAGGGTCAGGCTAATGAAAAACTGTTTTTT. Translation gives CASSKGGGQGQANEKLFF.

The CDR3 is CASSLRRTGVVSYEQYF. The CDR3 nucleotides read TGTGCCAGCAGCCTCCGAAGGACAGGAGTCGTCTCCTACGAGCAGTACTTC. The chain joins TRBV7-9 to TRBJ2-7; 7 bases are a match to TRBD1. The CDR3 covers 17 residues. CDR1 and CDR2 from the germline V gene are SEHNR and FQNEAQ (reference sequence). Trimming at V came to 5 bases and at J to 0 bases, leaving 13 bases not matched to a gene.

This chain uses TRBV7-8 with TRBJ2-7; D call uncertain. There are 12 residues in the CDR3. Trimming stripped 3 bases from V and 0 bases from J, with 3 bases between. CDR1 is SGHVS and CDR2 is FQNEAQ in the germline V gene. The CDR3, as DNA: TGTGCCAGCAGCTTGAGCTCCTACGAGCAGTACTTC. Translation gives CASSLSSYEQYF.

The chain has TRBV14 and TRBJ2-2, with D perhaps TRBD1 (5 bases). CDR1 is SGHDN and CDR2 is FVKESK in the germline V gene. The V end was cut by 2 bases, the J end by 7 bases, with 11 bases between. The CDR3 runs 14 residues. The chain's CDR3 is CASSQQGSGGELFF. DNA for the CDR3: TGTGCCAGCAGCCAACAGGGCTCGGGCGGGGAGCTGTTTTTT.

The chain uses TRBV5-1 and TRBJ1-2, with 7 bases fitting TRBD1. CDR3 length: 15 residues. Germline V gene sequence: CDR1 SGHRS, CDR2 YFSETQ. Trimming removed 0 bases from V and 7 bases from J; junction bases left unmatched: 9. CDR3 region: CASSLVSQGEAGYTF. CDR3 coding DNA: TGCGCCAGCAGCTTGGTAAGCCAGGGGGAAGCTGGCTACACCTTC.